The entry below gives a single T cell receptor beta chain sequence along with its context. This clone was counted many times. Which antigen it targets is not known. Base qualities are missing; no much larger clone stands one base away. This specimen belongs to a study of shared clonotypes between healthy human individuals (dated by TCRdb to 2020 to 2022). About the investigation overall: The cohort included a few men and a couple of women between 18 and 49 years of age. Per donor, leukapheresis produced somewhere between about 0.8 and 9 billion PBMCs. For each donor, CD4 naive and CD4 memory were each given three plates, CD8 naive was given two plates, and CD8 memory was given one plate. Different laboratories and diverse techniques were used to prepare libraries and sequence TCR repertoires, to increase sequencing depth and limit assay-specific biases. The study deeply sequenced blood TCR repertoires of about five healthy adults to estimate repertoire size and the extent of clonotype sharing between individuals.

General study outcomes and caveats: The genetic and exposure-history diversity represented was limited by the small number of donors. Rarefaction of sorted-subset datasets indicated incomplete sequencing despite the large sequencing depth. Compared with non-shared clonotypes, the clonotypes found in all four sorted-subset donors had higher generation probabilities. About 5% of naive CD4, 3.5% of naive CD8, roughly 2.5% of memory CD4, and approximately 0.39% of memory CD8 clonotypes were shared across a handful of donors. Sampling was limited to blood, and TCR repertoires in tissue likely differ from TCR repertoires in blood. Based on pairwise subsampling, the degree of clonotype sharing among donors was expected to be affected by sequencing depth. Larger estimated clonotype richness was generally found for naive subsets than for memory subsets.

Donors were healthy HIV-negative adults with no recently reported acute infections or vaccinations. All donors were Caucasian adults living in Nashville, Tennessee, USA. CD4+ T cells were enriched by magnetic negative selection, after which naive cells were positively selected on CD45RA and the negative fraction was taken as the memory subset. Blood was collected by leukapheresis, and PBMCs were isolated by Ficoll-Histopaque density gradient centrifugation and then cryopreserved in liquid nitrogen vapor phase. Analytical flow cytometry was used to check the purity and quantity of each magnetically sorted T cell population. From each sorted fraction, genomic DNA was isolated and quantified by UV absorbance on a Nanodrop 2000c. TCR CDR3 regions were amplified from genomic DNA by multiplex PCR using the deep immunoSEQ assay. Extracted genomic DNA from each cell subset was spread evenly across all wells of several immunoSEQ 96-well plates, with each plate serving as a replicate. For sorted subsets, each replicate PCR was loaded with 150 to 250 ng genomic DNA, equivalent to some 31,000 T cell genomes. Purified libraries were quantified with a Qubit 3.0 fluorometer, sized on a Bioanalyzer 2100, and re-quantified with the KAPA Library Quantification kit. Each immunoSEQ 96-well plate was sequenced on its own single-read 150-cycle Illumina NextSeq 550 flow cell. The authors' pipeline ran thus. Because the immunoSEQ output included only junctional sequences and no quality scores, the filtering could not be the same as the filtering used for full-length reads. To assign V/J genes and CDR3, sequences were annotated using PyIR, a Python wrapper for IgBLAST v1.9, with IMGT germline references. Reads with weak V/J assignments (E-value above 1e-6), missing CDR3, stop codons, out-of-frame junctions, or ambiguous translated residues were removed. A V3J clonotype was defined by an identical inferred V gene, J gene, and CDR3 amino acid sequence. To compute the percentage overlap between repertoires, the number of shared unique clonotypes was divided by the size of the smaller repertoire. Richness of each repertoire was evaluated using RTK rarefaction, the Chao1 estimator, and Recon v2.1 estimates of unobserved clonotypes. OLGA was used to compute generation probabilities for all TCRbeta clonotypes that the gDNA method yielded from a few donors. TCRdb's version of the immuneACCESS table is confined to in-frame rearrangements and falls short of the full clone set. An unresolved V gene accounts for under half of the shortfall where checked; the remainder is of unknown origin. V, J and clone size are taken as reported in that table, and D and trimming were inferred from the DNA itself. Here the sample has hundreds of thousands of clones; about three quarters occur a single time. The biggest ten clones account for more than 1.5% of the sample.

Sample: memory CD4+ T cells sorted from blood. The sample's cell subset or site label, in plain terms: CD45RA-negative fraction. The sequence derives from a woman aged 30 to 39 in good health.

The DNA is as follows: TGTGCCAGCAGCGTAGCTGGCCTAGCGGGAGACGGGGAGCTGTTTTTT. It specifies CASSVAGLAGDGELFF. The sequence links TRBV9 to TRBJ2-2; a stretch of 10 junction bases matches TRBD2. At the junction V is shortened by 0 bases and J by 7 bases; bases outside the gene matches: 6. Including the terminal cysteine and phenylalanine, the CDR3 comprises 16 residues. Only the CDR3 DNA stays, 48 bases, in frame from base 1. Via the germline V gene, CDR1 is SGDLS and CDR2 YYNGEE.